The next 18 T cell receptor beta chains were all read from a single sample in a study of cytomegalovirus exposure and HLA in healthy donors. Researchers ran the PCR with 60 Vbeta and 13 Jbeta primers. Sequencing was performed with immunoSEQ multiplex PCR; in TCRdb, only in-frame clones are kept and a portion is missing. The sample yields approximately 110,000 clones, 55% to 70% seen once. Sequencing was done on a sample of PBMCs. Receptor source: a woman in her 30s in good health and CMV-seronegative.

V is TRBV5-4 and J is TRBJ2-7, with D possibly being TRBD2 (7 bases). The germline CDR1 and CDR2 sequences are SGHNT and YYREEE (reference sequence). V shed 4 bases and J shed 6 bases, with 20 bases lying between them. CDR3 length: 15 residues. The CDR3 DNA follows: TGTGCCAGCAGCGCGGGGGCGGGAGTGCCCCTCGAGCAGTACTTC. It translates to CASSAGAGVPLEQYF. Full variable domain (rest looked up from reference TRBV5-4 and TRBJ2-7): ETGVTQSPTHLIKTRGQQVTLRCSSQSGHNTVSWYQQALGQGPQFIFQYYREEENGRGNFPPRFSGLQFPNYSSELNVNALELDDSALYLCASSAGAGVPLEQYFGPGTRLTVT.

The V and J genes are TRBV7-9 and TRBJ2-2; TRBD1 might be the D (6 bases). CDR1 and CDR2 from the germline V gene are SEHNR and FQNEAQ (reference sequence). V lost 2 bases and J lost 7, with 11 bases in between. The CDR3 consists of 14 residues. The CDR3 DNA reads as TGTGCCAGCAGCTTAACAGGGTTGGTCGGGGAGCTGTTTTTT. Encoded protein: CASSLTGLVGELFF.

The chain uses TRBV6-5 and TRBJ2-7; perhaps TRBD2 as D (7 bases). Trimming cost V 8 bases and J 3 bases, with 17 bases left between them. The CDR3 contains 14 residues. Germline V gene sequence: CDR1 MNHEY, CDR2 SVGAGI. The CDR3 DNA follows: TGTGCCAGCTCTTCCGGGGGGCTTGACTACGAGCAGTACTTC. Its protein is CASSSGGLDYEQYF.

V and J are TRBV7-6 and TRBJ1-4; the D gene is possibly TRBD1 (6 bases). The CDR3 is 16 residues long. The V end lost 3 bases, the J end lost 3 bases, and 14 bases lay between the germline ends. CDR1 and CDR2 from the germline V gene are SGHVS and FNYEAQ. The CDR3 spells CASSFRITGSNEKLFF. The CDR3 coding sequence is TGTGCCAGCAGCTTCCGAATAACAGGGTCTAATGAAAAACTGTTTTTT.

This clone occurred a few times. V usage is TRBV15 and J usage is TRBJ2-7, with 9 bases lining up with TRBD1. There are 16 residues in the CDR3. J was trimmed by 5 bases and V by 0 bases; bases with no gene match: 8. The V gene's germline CDR1 is LNHNV and CDR2 YYDKDF (reference sequence). The CDR3 here is CATSRDRGQGFDEQYF. The CDR3 nucleotides read TGTGCCACCAGCAGAGATCGCGGACAGGGGTTCGACGAGCAGTACTTC.

This clone was picked up a small number of times. V gene TRBV28 combines with J gene TRBJ1-1; 8 bases line up with TRBD1. Germline loops: CDR1 MDHEN, CDR2 SYDVKM. V shed 2 bases and J 2 bases; nucleotides not matched to a gene: 1. The CDR3 contains 14 residues. The CDR3 DNA sequence: TGTGCCAGCAGTTTACCAGGGGGCAACACTGAAGCTTTCTTT. It specifies CASSLPGGNTEAFF. Full variable domain (missing parts from reference TRBV28 and TRBJ1-1): DVKVTQSSRYLVKRTGEKVFLECVQDMDHENMFWYRQDPGLGLRLIYFSYDVKMKEKGDIPEGYSVSREKKERFSLILESASTNQTSMYLCASSLPGGNTEAFFGQGTRLTVV.

The chain links TRBV18 to TRBJ1-1; D unclear. The CDR3 is 15 residues long. Per germline, CDR1 KGHSH and CDR2 LQKENI. Trimming left V 3 bases short and J 4 bases short, with 15 bases between. As DNA, the CDR3 is TGTGCCAGCTCACCGGACGAGGGATGGGGCACTGAAGCTTTCTTT. This sequence encodes CASSPDEGWGTEAFF.

This clone was counted ten times or more. This chain joins TRBV7-9 and TRBJ2-7, with D perhaps matching TRBD1 (5 bases). Germline V gives CDR1 SEHNR, CDR2 FQNEAQ (reference sequence). There are 18 residues in the CDR3. Between the trimmed V and J ends, which lost 1 base and 3 bases, there was a span of 22 bases. The CDR3 bases are TGTGCCAGCAGCTTAGGTTTAAGCTCTGACAGATACTTCTACGAGCAGTACTTC. Its protein product is CASSLGLSSDRYFYEQYF.

This chain joins TRBV10-2 and TRBJ1-5; D is perhaps TRBD1 (6 bases). Germline CDR1 reads WSHSY; CDR2 reads SAAADI. Trimming took 7 bases from V and 3 from J, leaving 10 bases between them. CDR3 length: 13 residues. The chain's CDR3 is CASNGQFNQPQHF. The CDR3 DNA is TGCGCCAGCAATGGACAGTTCAATCAGCCCCAGCATTTT.

The chain is built from TRBV7-3 and TRBJ2-1; TRBD2 aligns across 11 bases. The CDR3 extends over 17 amino acids. V was pared by 1 base and J by 5 bases, with 7 bases of the junction left unmatched. Germline V gene lookup returns CDR1 SGHTA and CDR2 FQGTGA. The CDR3 nucleotides read TGTGCCAGCAGCTTAAACCCGGGACTAGCGGTCGACAATGAGCAGTTCTTC. The encoded protein is CASSLNPGLAVDNEQFF.

The J gene is TRBJ2-3, the V gene TRBV19; D is perhaps TRBD2 (6 bases). The CDR3 length is 14 residues. The ends were cut back, 9 bases at V and 5 bases at J, with 18 bases in the middle. Per germline, CDR1 LNHDA and CDR2 SQIVND (reference sequence). The CDR3 DNA reads as TGTGCCAGAGCGTTGACTAGTCAAAAAGATACGCAGTATTTT. It is translated as CARALTSQKDTQYF.

The chain has TRBV30 and TRBJ1-1, with no clear D. The V end lost 7 bases, the J end lost 0 bases, and 21 bases lay between the germline ends. Germline loops: CDR1 GTSNPN, CDR2 SVGIG (reference sequence). There are 16 residues in the CDR3. CDR3 sequence reads: CALYSVSLSMNTEAFF. CDR3 nucleotide sequence: TGTGCCTTATACAGTGTGTCCCTCTCCATGAACACTGAAGCTTTCTTT.

The sample holds a few counts of this clone. This rearrangement joins TRBV5-1 to TRBJ2-1; 7 positions agree with TRBD2. CDR3 length: 15 residues. V was clipped by 4 bases and J by 3 bases; unmatched bases: 7. The V gene's germline CDR1 is SGHRS and CDR2 YFSETQ. CDR3 DNA sequence: TGCGCCAGCAGCCGGGGAGCGGGACTCTACAATGAGCAGTTCTTC. This translates into CASSRGAGLYNEQFF.

The rearrangement uses TRBV7-9 and TRBJ2-5, with 10 positions matching TRBD1. V lost 4 bases, J lost 5 bases, and 13 bases stayed unmatched. The CDR3 runs 17 residues. Germline values: CDR1 SEHNR, CDR2 FQNEAQ (reference sequence). CDR3 in DNA: TGTGCCAGCAGCTCCGGGTGGGGACAGGGGTTGGGGGAGACCCAGTACTTC. Its protein is CASSSGWGQGLGETQYF.

This clone turned up a few times. The chain links TRBV6-5 to TRBJ2-5; weak D call: TRBD2 (5 bases). This CDR3 region has 15 residues. Germline loops: CDR1 MNHEY, CDR2 SVGAGI. V lost 0 bases and J lost 2, with 10 bases in between. The DNA of the CDR3 is TGTGCCAGCAGTTACTCAGGAGCGGCTCAAGAGACCCAGTACTTC. It translates to CASSYSGAAQETQYF.

The V gene is TRBV28, the J gene TRBJ2-1; TRBD1 is a possible D gene (6 bases). Trimming removed 5 bases at V and 15 bases at J, with 14 bases between. The germline V gene encodes CDR1 MDHEN and CDR2 SYDVKM. CDR3 size: 11 residues. CDR3 amino acids: CASSPRDIPFF. The CDR3 region has the DNA TGTGCCAGCAGTCCTCGGGACATCCCGTTCTTC. The full variable domain, with the rest looked up from reference TRBV28 and TRBJ2-1, is DVKVTQSSRYLVKRTGEKVFLECVQDMDHENMFWYRQDPGLGLRLIYFSYDVKMKEKGDIPEGYSVSREKKERFSLILESASTNQTSMYLCASSPRDIPFFGPGTRLTVL.

Points on this clone: One junction end disagrees with the germline gene, perhaps due to a read error. CDR3 in amino acids: CAGSPRTSGIPYNEQFF. CDR3 coding DNA: TGTGCCGGCAGCCCACGGACTAGCGGGATCCCCTACAATGAGCAGTTCTTC. This sequence joins TRBV7-9 and TRBJ2-1; 12 bases are a match to TRBD2. Germline CDR1 reads SEHNR; CDR2 reads FQNEAQ (reference sequence). The CDR3 loop spans 17 amino acids.

This chain joins TRBV30 and TRBJ1-4; TRBD1 agrees at 8 bases. V was pared by 2 bases and J by 3 bases, with 5 bases of the junction left unmatched. Germline assignment: CDR1 GTSNPN and CDR2 SVGIG (reference sequence). The CDR3 sequence is 15 residues long. The CDR3 DNA sequence: TGTGCCTGGAGTCTCCAGGGGGCAGCTAATGAAAAACTGTTTTTT. This gives the protein CAWSLQGAANEKLFF.